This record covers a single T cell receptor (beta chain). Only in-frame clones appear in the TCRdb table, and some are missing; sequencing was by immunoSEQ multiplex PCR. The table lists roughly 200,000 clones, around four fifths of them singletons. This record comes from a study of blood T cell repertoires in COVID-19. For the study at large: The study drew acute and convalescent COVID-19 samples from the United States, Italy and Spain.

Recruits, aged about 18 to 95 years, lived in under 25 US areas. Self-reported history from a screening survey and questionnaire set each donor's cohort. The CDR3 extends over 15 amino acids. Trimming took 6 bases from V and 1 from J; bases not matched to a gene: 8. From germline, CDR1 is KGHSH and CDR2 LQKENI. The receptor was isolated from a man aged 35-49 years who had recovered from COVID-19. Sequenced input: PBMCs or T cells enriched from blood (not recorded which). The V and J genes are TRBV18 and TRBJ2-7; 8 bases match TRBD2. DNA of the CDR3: TGTGCCAGCTCCTCGGCGGGAGGCCAATCCTACGAGCAGTACTTC. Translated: CASSSAGGQSYEQYF.